These 13 T cell receptor beta chains share one sample of origin, sequenced in a study of shared clonotypes between healthy human individuals. The data were produced by immunoSEQ multiplex PCR, yet TCRdb's version contains in-frame clones alone and is incomplete. The sample consists of under 750,000 clones, roughly two thirds of them appearing once. Sequencing was carried out using memory CD4+ T cells sorted from blood. Subset indicated: CD45RA-negative fraction. The receptors stem from a woman between 25 and 40 years old in good health.

This clone came up a few times. The identical CDR3 is also encoded by other nucleotide sequences in the sample. CDR3 DNA sequence: TGTGCCAGCAGTCGCGCATCCTACGAGCAGTACTTC. Its translation: CASSRASYEQYF. V usage is TRBV25-1 and J usage is TRBJ2-5, with D uncertain. With the DNA end fitting TRBJ2-7 better, the J assignment may be wrong. From germline, CDR1 is MGHDK and CDR2 SYGVNS. CDR3 size: 12 residues.

This clone was seen at least ten times. The rearrangement links TRBV5-1 to TRBJ2-2, with 12 bases that match TRBD2. This CDR3 has 17 residues. The V gene end was trimmed by 4 bases and the J gene end by 7 bases; junction bases not matched to a gene: 11. Germline V CDR1 and CDR2: SGHRS, YFSETQ. CDR3 sequence reads: CASSAFLAGGPGGELFF. The CDR3 DNA reads TGCGCCAGCAGCGCCTTTCTAGCGGGAGGGCCCGGCGGGGAGCTGTTTTTT.

A remark on this clone: Other DNA sequences in this sample translate to the same CDR3. The rearrangement links TRBV5-5 to TRBJ2-5; a possible D gene is TRBD2 (5 bases). This CDR3 contains 13 residues. CDR1 SGHKS and CDR2 YYEKEE come from the germline V gene (reference sequence). V lost 0 bases and J lost 3, with 6 bases in between. The chain's CDR3 is CASSLGGKETQYF. The CDR3 DNA reads TGTGCCAGCAGCTTGGGAGGGAAAGAGACCCAGTACTTC.

A note on this clone: The sample contains more than one DNA sequence encoding this CDR3. V gene TRBV2 combines with J gene TRBJ2-5; D gene uncertain. Per the germline V gene, CDR1 is SNHLY and CDR2 is FYNNEI. The germline V and J ends were trimmed by 3 bases and 4 bases, with 3 bases remaining between them. This CDR3 is 11 amino acids long. The CDR3 sequence: CASSEGETQYF. In DNA, the CDR3 is TGTGCCAGCAGTGAGGGAGAGACCCAGTACTTC.

The gene calls are TRBV10-3 and TRBJ2-4; 9 nucleotides match TRBD1. CDR1 is ENHRY, CDR2 SYGVKD, per germline. J gave up 5 bases and V 3 bases, and 11 bases lay outside the gene matches. The CDR3 runs to 17 residues. The CDR3 DNA is TGTGCCATCAGTGATACCGGACAGGGGAAGGGTCAAAACATTCAGTACTTC. It codes for CAISDTGQGKGQNIQYF.

J is TRBJ2-5 and V is TRBV19, with D unresolved. With 5 bases removed from V and 6 bases from J, the gap between germline ends came to 13 bases. From germline, CDR1 is LNHDA and CDR2 SQIVND (reference sequence). This CDR3 is built from 13 residues. In DNA, the CDR3 is TGTGCCAGTAGTGTCGATAGTCAGCAGACCCAGTACTTC. Residues: CASSVDSQQTQYF.

The rearrangement uses TRBV5-1 and TRBJ2-5, with unresolved D. The V gene lost 1 base and the J gene lost 5 bases, with 12 bases spanning the gap. Per the germline V gene, CDR1 is SGHRS and CDR2 is YFSETQ. The CDR3 has 14 residues. The DNA of the CDR3 is TGCGCCAGCAGCTTGTTTTTCGAACATGAGACCCAGTACTTC. Encoded protein: CASSLFFEHETQYF.

This clone was detected only a few times. The V and J genes are TRBV28 and TRBJ1-4; TRBD1 is a possible D gene (5 bases). The V gene's germline CDR1 is MDHEN and CDR2 SYDVKM. Trimming took 5 bases from V and 4 from J, leaving 14 bases between them. The CDR3 totals 15 residues. DNA of the CDR3: TGTGCCAGCAGTCCTGGGACGAGGAATAATGAAAAACTGTTTTTT. It codes for CASSPGTRNNEKLFF.

This rearrangement joins TRBV7-2 to TRBJ2-7; 9 bases are a match to TRBD2. V was clipped by 1 base and J by 2 bases; unmatched bases: 6. The CDR3 runs to 16 residues. Germline V CDR1 and CDR2: SGHTA, FQGNSA. Here the CDR3 reads CASSLGIGGRAYEQYF. Written as DNA, the CDR3 is TGTGCCAGCAGCTTAGGAATCGGCGGGAGGGCCTACGAGCAGTACTTC.

This clone was observed a few times. This chain links TRBV11-2 with TRBJ2-5, with 11 bases aligning to TRBD2. The CDR3 length is 15 residues. CDR1 is SGHAT, CDR2 FQNNGV, per germline. Trimming took 5 bases from V and 6 from J; bases not matched to a gene: 8. In DNA form, the CDR3 reads TGTGCCAGCAGCGGGCTAGCGGGAGGTGTCAAGACCCAGTACTTC. As protein: CASSGLAGGVKTQYF.

The chain employs TRBV9 and TRBJ2-3, with D perhaps matching TRBD2 (6 bases). V lost 0 bases and J lost 0, with 8 bases in between. The CDR3 contains 15 residues. The germline V gene encodes CDR1 SGDLS and CDR2 YYNGEE. CDR3 loop: CASSVELASTDTQYF. The DNA of the CDR3 is TGTGCCAGCAGCGTAGAACTAGCTAGCACAGATACGCAGTATTTT.

The V call is TRBV27, the J call TRBJ2-7; D remains unclear. Germline values: CDR1 MNHEY, CDR2 SMNVEV (reference sequence). This CDR3 contains 13 residues. With 5 bases removed from V and 6 bases from J, the gap between germline ends came to 14 bases. CDR3 region: CASSRPSGVEQYF. The CDR3 bases are TGTGCCAGCAGTCGCCCCAGTGGGGTCGAGCAGTACTTC.

The V call is TRBV19, the J call TRBJ2-7; 8 nucleotides agree with TRBD1. Per germline, CDR1 LNHDA and CDR2 SQIVND (reference sequence). The CDR3 runs 15 residues. J gave up 2 bases and V 4 bases, and 7 bases lay outside the gene matches. Here the CDR3 DNA reads TGTGCCAGTAGTACAGGACAGGGTAGGGCCTACGAGCAGTACTTC. This encodes CASSTGQGRAYEQYF.